What follows is one TCR beta chain and its context. This specimen belongs to a study of cytomegalovirus exposure and HLA in healthy donors. V lost 0 bases, J lost 11 bases, and 11 bases lay in between. Germline-derived CDR1 and CDR2 are SGHTS and YDEGEE. This CDR3 contains 12 residues. Both 60 Vbeta primers and 13 Jbeta primers went into the PCR. Some clones are missing from TCRdb's copy, which holds only in-frame ones; the method was immunoSEQ multiplex PCR. This table has about 230,000 clones, roughly four fifths appearing once. Sample: PBMCs. The V gene is TRBV5-8, the J gene TRBJ1-1, with no clear D. The sequence was obtained from a woman in her forties in good health and CMV-seronegative. The CDR3 bases are TGTGCCAGCAGCTTGGCTCTCAGAGCGGCTTTCTTT. Amino acid sequence: CASSLALRAAFF.